The 18 T cell receptor beta chains given below trace back to one sample, sequenced in a study of blood T cell repertoires in COVID-19. Clones were read by immunoSEQ multiplex PCR, and TCRdb kept only the in-frame ones, dropping some. The sample includes 200,000 to 300,000 clones, about four fifths of them seen just once. Sequencing input: peripheral blood. The receptor source for this set is a woman older than 75 with acute or convalescent COVID-19.

V and J are TRBV24-1 and TRBJ1-5, with TRBD1 matching 8 bases. The germline V gene encodes CDR1 KGHDR and CDR2 SFDVKD. The trim removed 10 bases at V and 1 base at J, leaving 5 bases unmatched. The CDR3 consists of 14 residues. This CDR3 reads CATQGAGSNQPQHF. The CDR3 DNA reads as TGTGCCACTCAGGGGGCAGGGAGCAATCAGCCCCAGCATTTT.

The J gene is TRBJ2-6, the V gene TRBV19, with D possibly TRBD2 on 5 matching bases. Germline-derived CDR1 and CDR2 are LNHDA and SQIVND (reference sequence). Trimming took 3 bases from V and 4 from J, leaving 13 bases between them. The CDR3 has 16 residues. The CDR3, as DNA: TGTGCCAGTAGTATTCGTGCGGGTCTGGGGGCCAACGTCCTGACTTTC. Its protein is CASSIRAGLGANVLTF.

This chain uses TRBV6-1 with TRBJ2-5; 7 bases align to TRBD1. After removal of 1 base from V and 5 bases from J, the junction contained 7 bases not matched to a gene. CDR3 size: 15 residues. Looked up from germline, CDR1 is MNHNS and CDR2 is SASEGT. The CDR3 bases are TGTGCCAGCAGTGAAGGTGACAGGGTTGTCGAGACCCAGTACTTC. Translation: CASSEGDRVVETQYF.

This chain joins TRBV2 and TRBJ1-4, with TRBD1 matching over 7 bases. The CDR3 is 14 amino acids. The J segment lost 7 bases and the V segment lost 4 bases, leaving 6 bases of the junction unmatched. The germline V gene has CDR1 SNHLY and CDR2 FYNNEI. CDR3 sequence: CASSAGRGSEKLFF. The DNA of the CDR3 is TGTGCCAGCAGTGCGGGCAGGGGGAGTGAAAAACTGTTTTTT.

This chain links TRBV19 with TRBJ1-2; D call uncertain. The germline V and J ends were trimmed by 2 bases and 6 bases, with 10 bases remaining between them. CDR3 size: 13 residues. The germline gives CDR1 LNHDA, CDR2 SQIVND (reference sequence). In DNA form, the CDR3 reads TGTGCCAGTAGTATACAAGCGTTTGATGGCTACACCTTC. Translation gives CASSIQAFDGYTF. Based on the CDR3 plus reference TRBV19 and TRBJ1-2, the full variable domain is DGGITQSPKYLFRKEGQNVTLSCEQNLNHDAMYWYRQDPGQGLRLIYYSQIVNDFQKGDIAEGYSVSREKKESFPLTVTSAQKNPTAFYLCASSIQAFDGYTFGSGTRLTVV.

The rearrangement uses TRBV7-8 and TRBJ1-2; weak D call: TRBD1 (5 bases). CDR1 and CDR2 (germline): SGHVS, FQNEAQ. The CDR3 has 13 amino acids. Trimming took off 5 bases at V and 2 bases at J, with 9 bases between the two ends. This CDR3 is CASSPGYNYGYTF. For the CDR3, the DNA is TGTGCCAGCAGCCCAGGGTACAACTATGGCTACACCTTC.

The chain links TRBV5-8 to TRBJ2-1; TRBD1 matches 7 bases. The germline V gene has CDR1 SGHTS and CDR2 YDEGEE. V lost 4 bases and J lost 8; bases outside the gene matches: 9. The CDR3 covers 14 residues. The CDR3 here is CASSLDNTGDEQFF. The CDR3 nucleotides are TGTGCCAGCAGCCTAGACAACACAGGGGATGAGCAGTTCTTC. The variable domain in full, with the rest retrieved from reference TRBV5-8 and TRBJ2-1, is EAGVTQSPTHLIKTRGQQATLRCSPISGHTSVYWYQQALGLGLQFLLWYDEGEERNRGNFPPRFSGRQFPNYSSELNVNALELEDSALYLCASSLDNTGDEQFFGPGTRLTVL.

A note on this clone: This sample also contains other DNA sequences that code for the same CDR3. This chain uses TRBV9 with TRBJ1-4; D uncertain. Germline V lookup: CDR1 SGDLS, CDR2 YYNGEE. Trimming left V 4 bases short and J 0 bases short, with 10 bases between. The CDR3 runs to 15 residues. The CDR3 is CASSPRGATNEKLFF. CDR3 coding DNA: TGTGCCAGCAGCCCGAGAGGTGCAACTAATGAAAAACTGTTTTTT. The full variable domain, completed using reference TRBV9 and TRBJ1-4, is DSGVTQTPKHLITATGQRVTLRCSPRSGDLSVYWYQQSLDQGLQFLIQYYNGEERAKGNILERFSAQQFPDLHSELNLSSLELGDSALYFCASSPRGATNEKLFFGSGTQLSVL.

The V gene is TRBV6-2 or TRBV6-3, the J gene TRBJ1-1, with a tentative D call TRBD1 (6 bases). V was shortened by 5 bases and J by 3 bases, with 10 bases between the two germline ends. CDR3 length: 13 residues. Looked up from germline, CDR1 is MNHEY and CDR2 is SVGEGT. CDR3 sequence (DNA): TGTGCCAGCAGTAACGGACAGCACACTGAAGCTTTCTTT. Protein: CASSNGQHTEAFF.

The DNA of the CDR3 is TGCGCCAGCAGCCTTCGGGGGGTGGATGAAAAACTGTTTTTT. It is translated as CASSLRGVDEKLFF. The chain links TRBV5-1 to TRBJ1-4, with TRBD1 as a possible D gene (5 bases). The CDR3 has 14 residues. CDR1 is SGHRS, CDR2 YFSETQ, per germline. V was trimmed by 4 bases and J by 6 bases, leaving 13 bases between them.

The chain uses TRBV7-2 and TRBJ2-5, with D possibly being TRBD2 (6 bases). Germline CDR1 and CDR2: SGHTA and FQGNSA. Trimming stripped 1 base from V and 5 bases from J, with 17 bases between. This CDR3 spans 16 amino acids. The CDR3 here is CASSLDWSVGRETQYF. The DNA for the CDR3 is TGTGCCAGCAGCTTAGATTGGAGCGTGGGGAGGGAGACCCAGTACTTC.

This chain connects TRBV6-5 to TRBJ1-6, with 9 bases identical to TRBD1. V was clipped by 6 bases and J by 14 bases; unmatched bases: 11. The germline gives CDR1 MNHEY, CDR2 SVGAGI. This CDR3 is built from 14 residues. CDR3 region: CASSTDRGSSALHF. As DNA, the CDR3 is TGTGCCAGCAGCACTGACAGGGGGTCCTCTGCCCTCCACTTT.

The gene calls are TRBV5-6 and TRBJ2-2; perhaps TRBD1 as D (6 bases). This CDR3 spans 16 amino acids. The V and J ends lost 4 bases and 7 bases respectively, with 20 bases between them. The germline V gene encodes CDR1 SGHDT and CDR2 YYEEEE. CDR3 amino acids: CASSEDRVVAIGELFF. CDR3 sequence (DNA): TGTGCCAGCAGCGAGGACAGAGTAGTGGCAATCGGGGAGCTGTTTTTT.

The J gene is TRBJ1-3, the V gene TRBV12-2; the DNA was not compared with TRBD1, the D call given in the table. TRBV12-2 represents a pseudogene. The CDR3 runs to 15 residues. This CDR3 reads CASRPTGTSGNTIYF. DNA of the CDR3: TGTGCAAGTCGCCCGACAGGAACCTCTGGAAACACCATATATTTT.

CDR3 sequence: CASSQGEGGQGGEKLFF. The CDR3 DNA follows: TGTGCCAGCAGCCAAGGGGAGGGGGGACAGGGGGGCGAAAAACTGTTTTTT. This chain connects TRBV4-2 to TRBJ1-4; TRBD1 matches at 11 bases. The CDR3 is 17 amino acids. The V gene's germline CDR1 is LGHNA and CDR2 YNFKEQ. V dropped 1 base and J dropped 8; count of bases not matched to a gene: 9.

V and J are TRBV18 and TRBJ1-2; weak D call: TRBD1 (5 bases). Germline assignment: CDR1 KGHSH and CDR2 LQKENI. Between the trimmed V and J ends, which lost 9 bases and 7 bases, there was a span of 18 bases. The CDR3 length is 13 residues. CDR3 sequence reads: CASNEKGISGYTF. CDR3 nucleotides: TGTGCCAGTAACGAAAAGGGGATTTCTGGCTACACCTTC.

The V and J genes are TRBV9 and TRBJ2-3; 9 bases align to TRBD1. The CDR3 contains 13 residues. The germline V gene encodes CDR1 SGDLS and CDR2 YYNGEE. Trimming cost V 3 bases and J 6 bases; bases outside gene matches: 2. The CDR3 region is CASSAGTGDTQYF. The CDR3 region has the DNA TGTGCCAGCAGCGCGGGGACAGGGGATACGCAGTATTTT.

The rearrangement uses TRBV5-4 and TRBJ2-2, with 9 bases matching TRBD2. Per germline, CDR1 SGHNT and CDR2 YYREEE (reference sequence). V lost 2 bases, J lost 5 bases, and 4 bases stayed unmatched. CDR3 length equals 15 residues. Written as DNA, the CDR3 is TGTGCCAGCAGCTTAACGGGACTAGCTACCGGGGAGCTGTTTTTT. Translation: CASSLTGLATGELFF.